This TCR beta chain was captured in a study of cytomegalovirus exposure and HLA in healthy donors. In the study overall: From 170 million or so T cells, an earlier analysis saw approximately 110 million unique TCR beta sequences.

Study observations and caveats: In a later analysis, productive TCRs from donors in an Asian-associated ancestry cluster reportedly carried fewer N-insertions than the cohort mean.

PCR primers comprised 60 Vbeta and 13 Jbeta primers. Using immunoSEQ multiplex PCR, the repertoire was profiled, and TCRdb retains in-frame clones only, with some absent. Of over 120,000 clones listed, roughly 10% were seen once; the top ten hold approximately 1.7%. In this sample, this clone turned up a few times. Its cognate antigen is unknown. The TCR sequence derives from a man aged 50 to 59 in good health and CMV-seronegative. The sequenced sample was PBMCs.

The CDR3 coding sequence is TGTGCCAGCAGCATTCAAGCGGGAAGGGGGACAGATACGCAGTATTTT. Amino acid sequence: CASSIQAGRGTDTQYF. The chain couples TRBV7-3 to TRBJ2-3; tentatively, D is TRBD2 (7 bases). V was pared by 5 bases and J by 3 bases, with 18 bases between. Germline CDR1 SGHTA, CDR2 FQGTGA. The CDR3 totals 16 residues.